Below, 23 T cell receptor beta chains from the same sample are listed, as sequenced in a study of shared clonotypes between healthy human individuals. Libraries were prepared by immunoSEQ multiplex PCR; TCRdb keeps only in-frame clonotypes and omits some of them. The sample has about 480,000 clones; around 74% are singletons. The sequencing sample was made of PBMCs. These receptors all stem from a woman aged 40 to 50 in good health. Some clones in this sample may be carry-over from other donors' samples.

This chain uses TRBV15 with TRBJ2-1; D is uncertain. The V end was cut by 1 base, the J end by 7 bases, with 14 bases between. CDR1 and CDR2 (germline): LNHNV, YYDKDF (reference sequence). There are 15 residues in the CDR3. The CDR3 here is CATSRGASRLNEQFF. The CDR3, as DNA: TGTGCCACCAGCAGAGGGGCATCCAGGTTAAATGAGCAGTTCTTC.

V and J are TRBV2 and TRBJ2-1, with TRBD2 matching over 13 bases. The CDR3 is made up of 15 amino acids. Germline assignment: CDR1 SNHLY and CDR2 FYNNEI. J was trimmed by 8 bases and V by 7 bases; bases with no gene match: 8. The CDR3 protein is CASNRLAGGQDEQFF. Written as DNA, the CDR3 is TGTGCCAGCAACCGACTAGCGGGAGGCCAGGATGAGCAGTTCTTC. The full variable domain, in which reference TRBV2 and TRBJ2-1 provide the parts outside the CDR3, is EPEVTQTPSHQVTQMGQEVILRCVPISNHLYFYWYRQILGQKVEFLVSFYNNEISEKSEIFDDQFSVERPDGSNFTLKIRSTKLEDSAMYFCASNRLAGGQDEQFFGPGTRLTVL.

In this sample, this clone turned up many times. This chain links TRBV5-8 with TRBJ2-1; D gene ambiguous. The CDR3 has 15 residues. CDR1 SGHTS and CDR2 YDEGEE come from the germline V gene. Trimming left V 2 bases short and J 0 bases short, with 9 bases between. The CDR3 region has the DNA TGTGCCAGCAGCTTCGGCTTTAGCTCCTACAATGAGCAGTTCTTC. Translation gives CASSFGFSSYNEQFF.

The CDR3 nucleotides read TGTGCCAGCAAACCGGGACAGCTCTACAATGAGCAGTTCTTC. Amino acid sequence: CASKPGQLYNEQFF. V usage is TRBV6-6 and J usage is TRBJ2-1, with TRBD1 matching over 7 bases. J lost 3 bases, V lost 7 bases, and 6 bases had no gene match. Germline V gene sequence: CDR1 MNHNY, CDR2 SVGAGI (reference sequence). The CDR3 is 14 residues long.

V usage is TRBV9 and J usage is TRBJ2-5, with 12 bases aligning to TRBD2. This CDR3 has 16 residues. V lost 0 bases and J lost 1; bases outside the gene matches: 1. Germline CDR1 SGDLS, CDR2 YYNGEE. CDR3 sequence reads: CASSVASGRAQETQYF. The CDR3, as DNA: TGTGCCAGCAGCGTAGCTAGCGGGAGGGCCCAAGAGACCCAGTACTTC.

The chain couples TRBV11-3 to TRBJ2-1, with TRBD2 matching 9 bases. V trimming: 1 base; J trimming: 2 bases; junction bases outside the gene matches: 3. This CDR3 has 16 residues. Looked up from germline, CDR1 is SGHNT and CDR2 is YENEEA. The CDR3 loop reads CASSLAAGGPYNEQFF. In DNA, the CDR3 is TGTGCCAGCAGCTTAGCCGCGGGGGGGCCCTACAATGAGCAGTTCTTC.

This chain links TRBV4-2 with TRBJ2-7; D unclear. The germline V and J ends were trimmed by 0 bases and 1 base, with 16 bases remaining between them. The CDR3 is 17 residues long. Germline V lookup: CDR1 LGHNA, CDR2 YNFKEQ. The DNA for the CDR3 is TGTGCCAGCAGCCAAGATTTTGAAAGGGTGAGGTCCTACGAGCAGTACTTC. Translated, it gives CASSQDFERVRSYEQYF.

A word on this clone: A much larger clone lies a single base off, so this may be a read error. This same CDR3 is encoded by further DNA sequences in the sample. The V and J genes are TRBV7-2 and TRBJ1-1; 7 positions agree with TRBD1. Germline V gene data show CDR1 as SGHTA and CDR2 as FQGNSA. This CDR3 is 15 amino acids long. V was pared by 1 base and J by 1 base, with 3 bases of the junction left unmatched. Written as DNA, the CDR3 is TGTGCCAGCAGCTTAGGGGACAGAAGGAACACTGAAGCTTTCTTT. The encoded protein is CASSLGDRRNTEAFF.

The rearrangement uses TRBV27 and TRBJ2-7, with 15 bases aligning to TRBD2. CDR1 and CDR2 from the germline V gene are MNHEY and SMNVEV (reference sequence). J gave up 6 bases and V 4 bases, and 7 bases lay outside the gene matches. The CDR3 has 16 amino acids. CDR3 in DNA: TGTGCCAGCAGTTCCGGACTAGCGGGAGGGCCGGGCGAGCAGTACTTC. This encodes CASSSGLAGGPGEQYF.

In DNA, the CDR3 is TGTGCCAGCAGCTCACCCGGGAAGACTAGCGGGCCTACAGTCACCGGGGAGCTGTTTTTT. Translated: CASSSPGKTSGPTVTGELFF. The chain recombines TRBV7-6 with TRBJ2-2, with TRBD2 identical over 10 bases. Germline values: CDR1 SGHVS, CDR2 FNYEAQ. The CDR3 sequence is 20 residues long. V lost 4 bases and J lost 4; bases outside the gene matches: 18.

V gene TRBV7-3 combines with J gene TRBJ2-3; D may be TRBD2 (6 bases). Trimming stripped 5 bases from V and 2 bases from J, with 14 bases between. The length of the CDR3 is 15 residues. Germline CDR1 is SGHTA and CDR2 is FQGTGA. CDR3 in DNA: TGTGCCAGCAGCACCGGGACTCCCTCCACAGATACGCAGTATTTT. It encodes CASSTGTPSTDTQYF.

This chain links TRBV20-1 with TRBJ2-7; D is possibly TRBD2 (5 bases). V lost 3 bases and J 5 bases, leaving 8 bases between the germline ends. Germline values: CDR1 DFQATT, CDR2 SNEGSKA (reference sequence). The CDR3 totals 11 residues. CDR3 nucleotide sequence: TGCAGTGCTAGTACTAGGGACGAGCAGTACTTC. Translated, it gives CSASTRDEQYF.

Concerning this clone itself: A read error may account for a junction end that differs from germline. V gene TRBV11-2 combines with J gene TRBJ1-2, with a possible D match to TRBD1 (5 bases). The CDR3 extends over 12 amino acids. In germline, CDR1 is SGHAT, CDR2 FQNNGV. CDR3 residues: CASSQEQVGNTF. For the CDR3, the DNA is TGTGCCAGCAGTCAAGAACAGGTTGGCAACACCTTC.

This clone came up many times. CDR3 in DNA: TGTGCCAGCAGCCAAGAGGTTTGGTACAATGAGCAGTTCTTC. It codes for CASSQEVWYNEQFF. The chain carries TRBV14 and TRBJ2-1; D is unresolved. CDR3 length equals 14 residues. Trimming pared 0 bases from V and 4 bases from J, leaving 7 bases between. Per germline, CDR1 SGHDN and CDR2 FVKESK.

This clone was seen a few times. The chain has TRBV2 and TRBJ1-1; D unresolved. The V gene's germline CDR1 is SNHLY and CDR2 FYNNEI. The germline V and J ends were trimmed by 5 bases and 5 bases, with 15 bases remaining between them. The CDR3 totals 14 residues. The CDR3 DNA sequence: TGTGCCAGCAGTACGGCCAGCCGGGGTACTGAAGCTTTCTTT. Amino acid sequence: CASSTASRGTEAFF.

This rearrangement joins TRBV19 to TRBJ2-1; 10 bases agree with TRBD2. Germline V gives CDR1 LNHDA, CDR2 SQIVND (reference sequence). J gave up 8 bases and V 5 bases, and 9 bases lay outside the gene matches. The CDR3 has 15 amino acids. The CDR3 DNA sequence: TGTGCCAGTAGTGAGGGAAGCGGGAGGGCCGATGAGCAGTTCTTC. The encoded protein is CASSEGSGRADEQFF.

The V and J genes are TRBV12-2 and TRBJ2-7; the table's D call, TRBD2, has no DNA check behind it. TRBV12-2 is reported as a pseudogene. This CDR3 spans 16 amino acids. As DNA, the CDR3 is TGTGCAAGTCGCACCCGGACTTGGGCGGACTCCTACGAGCAGTACTTC. Translation gives CASRTRTWADSYEQYF.

V is TRBV4-3 and J is TRBJ2-5; D uncertain. Germline V CDR1 and CDR2: LGHNA, YSLEER. The CDR3 runs to 14 residues. V was shortened by 0 bases and J by 4 bases, with 9 bases between the two germline ends. The CDR3 here is CASSQDRAAETQYF. CDR3 nucleotides: TGCGCCAGCAGCCAAGATCGCGCGGCAGAGACCCAGTACTTC.

The chain is built from TRBV28 and TRBJ2-7, with 8 bases that match TRBD1. V lost 6 bases to trimming and J lost 3 bases; unmatched junction nucleotides: 7. The CDR3 length is 14 residues. Germline V CDR1 and CDR2: MDHEN, SYDVKM. CDR3 DNA sequence: TGTGCCAGCAGCAAGGGACAGGACGTCTACGAGCAGTACTTC. Its translation is CASSKGQDVYEQYF.

The V gene is TRBV19, the J gene TRBJ2-2; a weak D match, TRBD2 (6 bases). Looked up from germline, CDR1 is LNHDA and CDR2 is SQIVND (reference sequence). The CDR3 length is 15 residues. Trimming stripped 3 bases from V and 6 bases from J, with 14 bases between. CDR3 sequence (DNA): TGTGCCAGTAGTATTACCCCAGGAGGGGCCGGGGAGCTGTTTTTT. Protein product: CASSITPGGAGELFF.

This clone has only one observation. This chain joins TRBV27 and TRBJ1-6; 8 bases fit TRBD1. The CDR3 sequence is 15 residues long. J was trimmed by 7 bases and V by 7 bases; bases with no gene match: 9. Germline V gene sequence: CDR1 MNHEY, CDR2 SMNVEV (reference sequence). The CDR3 is CASTRDRGTNSPLHF. CDR3 bases: TGTGCCAGCACCCGCGACAGGGGTACAAATTCACCCCTCCACTTT.

Concerning this clone: This could be a read error, since a much larger clone is one nucleotide away. The V call is TRBV7-2, the J call TRBJ2-7; D is perhaps TRBD2 (6 bases). Trimming removed 6 bases from V and 3 bases from J, with 12 bases in between. Germline-derived CDR1 and CDR2 are SGHTA and FQGNSA. The length of the CDR3 is 13 residues. The CDR3 here is CASSGTGGYEQYF. The DNA of the CDR3 is TGTGCCAGCAGTGGGACTGGCGGCTACGAGCAGTACTTC.

Remarks on this clone: The sample holds other DNA sequences that translate to the same CDR3. The genes are TRBV5-4 and TRBJ1-5; D is unclear. This CDR3 has 13 amino acids. Germline-derived CDR1 and CDR2 are SGHNT and YYREEE (reference sequence). V lost 0 bases, J lost 4 bases, and 5 bases lay in between. CDR3 amino acids: CASSLDSNQPQHF. In DNA form, the CDR3 reads TGTGCCAGCAGCTTGGACAGTAATCAGCCCCAGCATTTT.